Sequencing of this T cell receptor beta chain was carried out in a study of metastatic and nonmetastatic thyroid tumors. V lost 5 bases to trimming and J lost 7 bases; unmatched junction nucleotides: 10. Per the germline V gene, CDR1 is SGHTA and CDR2 is FQGNSA. This CDR3 region has 14 residues. Remarks on this clone: A much larger clone differs by one base, so this may be a read error.

TCRdb re-analyzed the PCR reads through MiXCR. The sample comprises 35,000 to 45,000 clones, under 25% of which are singletons, and roughly 15% rests with the top ten. All patients reached thyroid surgery having received no treatment beforehand. The sequence was collected from a female donor with papillary thyroid cancer or a benign thyroid nodule (not recorded which). Some clones in this sample may be carry-over from other donors' samples. Sequencing was done on a sample of blood. V and J are TRBV7-2 and TRBJ1-1, with 7 bases aligning to TRBD1. The DNA for the CDR3 is TGTGCCAGCAGCCTCGGAGGAGGGGGCTTTGAAGCTTTCTTT. This sequence encodes CASSLGGGGFEAFF.